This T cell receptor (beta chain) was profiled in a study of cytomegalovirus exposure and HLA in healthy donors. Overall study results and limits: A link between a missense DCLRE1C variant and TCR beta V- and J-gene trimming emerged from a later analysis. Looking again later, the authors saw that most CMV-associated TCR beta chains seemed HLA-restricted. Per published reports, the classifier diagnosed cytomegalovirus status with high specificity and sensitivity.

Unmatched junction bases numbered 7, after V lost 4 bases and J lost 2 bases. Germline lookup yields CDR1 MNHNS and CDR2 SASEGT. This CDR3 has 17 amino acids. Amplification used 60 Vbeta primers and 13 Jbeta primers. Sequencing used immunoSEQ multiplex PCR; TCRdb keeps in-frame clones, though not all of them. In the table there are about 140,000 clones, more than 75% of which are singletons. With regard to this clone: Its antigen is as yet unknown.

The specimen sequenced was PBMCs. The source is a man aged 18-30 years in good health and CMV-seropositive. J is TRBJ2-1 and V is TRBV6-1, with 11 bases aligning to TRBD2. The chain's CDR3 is CASSALSTSGAYNEQFF. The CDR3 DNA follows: TGTGCCAGCAGTGCCCTCTCGACTAGCGGGGCCTACAATGAGCAGTTCTTC.